Below are 7 T cell receptor beta chains sequenced from a single sample in a study of tumor and adjacent non-tumor tissue in lung cancer listed by TCRdb under 2018. Library preparation employed multiplex PCR. Sequencing was carried out with an Illumina HiSeq 2500. TCRbeta libraries were constructed through three rounds of nested PCR with primers (Table S4) according to protocols modified from ARM-PCR. Starting from the raw public reads, TCRdb applied fastp trimming at Q25, assembled clones with MiXCR and retained in-frame beta chains. Each CDR3 protein gets just one entry, which takes the most common genes and DNA from the rows behind it. The sample table holds over 100,000 distinct CDR3 sequences, of which 60% to 70% were seen once. The ten largest clones represent under 20% of the sample. RNA was isolated from bulk unsorted tissue, and RNA quality was assessed with a NanoDrop ND-1000 and an Agilent 2100. For the normal lung samples, distant non-tumor tissue was collected more than 3 cm away from the tumor edge.

Sequencing was performed on distant non-tumor lung tissue. All receptors come from a man aged 60 to 69 with non-small cell lung cancer.

With regard to this clonotype: Likely a read error: the CDR3 ends without its conserved phenylalanine or tryptophan. It is unclear where the CDR3 begins or ends on the DNA, so no DNA is shown, and the CDR3 is as TCRdb lists it. V is TRBV11-2 and J is TRBJ2-1; no check of the table's D call, TRBD2, against the DNA was made. The CDR3 comprises 12 residues, both ends counted. Per the germline V gene, CDR1 is SGHAT and CDR2 is FQNNGV. CDR3 sequence reads: CASSSPGLVRFY.

As to this clonotype: This may be a read error: a much more frequent sequence differs by one nucleotide. The chain is built from TRBV20-1 and TRBJ2-7; D not certain. The CDR3 consists of 12 residues. V was shortened by 1 base and J by 6 bases, with 10 bases between the two germline ends. Germline V gene sequence: CDR1 DFQATT, CDR2 SNEGSKA (reference sequence). The CDR3 DNA reads as TGCAGTGCTAGAGTTAATACGGGCGAGCAGTACTTC. This translates into CSARVNTGEQYF.

Worth noting for this clonotype: One end of the junction is discordant with germline, which a read error may explain. The V and J genes are TRBV13 and TRBJ1-1; no clear D. Germline values: CDR1 PRHDT, CDR2 FYEKMQ (reference sequence). This CDR3 is 12 amino acids long. CDR3 amino acids: CAASTANTQAIF. The DNA of the CDR3 is TGTGCTGCTTCCACGGCGAACACTCAAGCTATCTTT.

The table lists this clonotype with many counts. The V and J genes are TRBV7-9 and TRBJ1-5, with a tentative D call TRBD1 (5 bases). The CDR3 is 16 residues long. The germline V gene has CDR1 SEHNR and CDR2 FQNEAQ (reference sequence). V was trimmed by 5 bases and J by 4 bases, leaving 18 bases between them. The CDR3 spells CASSIYRTRANQPQHF. The CDR3 DNA reads as TGTGCCAGCAGCATCTACAGGACCAGGGCTAATCAGCCCCAGCATTTT.

About this clonotype itself: This clone may be a read error of a much larger clone one base away. The V gene is TRBV6-5, the J gene TRBJ1-1, with TRBD1 matching over 7 bases. CDR3 length: 16 residues. Per the germline V gene, CDR1 is MNHEY and CDR2 is SVGAGI. The CDR3 reads CARSRQGIWLNTEAFF. The CDR3 region has the DNA TGTGCCCGCAGCAGACAGGGAATATGGCTAAACACTGAAGCTTTCTTT.

This clonotype was seen a handful of times. A much larger clone lies one base from this, so it may be a read error. The rearrangement joins TRBV13 to TRBJ2-7; TRBD2 matches 7 bases. The CDR3 is made up of 12 amino acids. Germline CDR1 reads PRHDT; CDR2 reads FYEKMQ (reference sequence). CDR3 loop: CANSLRGDEQYF. The CDR3, as DNA: TGTGCCAACAGCCTCCGGGGGGACGAGCAGTACTTC.

This clonotype was detected ten times or more. The gene calls are TRBV5-1 and TRBJ2-5; TRBD2 aligns across 7 bases. The V segment lost 2 bases and the J segment 2 bases; nucleotides outside the gene matches: 3. The germline gives CDR1 SGHRS, CDR2 YFSETQ. This CDR3 is built from 14 residues. The CDR3 protein is CASSFIGGQETQYF. CDR3 nucleotide sequence: TGCGCCAGCAGCTTTATCGGGGGGCAAGAGACCCAGTACTTC.